Listed below are T cell receptor beta chains from one sample, sequenced in a study of shared clonotypes between healthy human individuals. This table comes from immunoSEQ multiplex PCR, and its TCRdb copy is limited to in-frame clones, with some not included. The table has some 360,000 clones, less than 75% seen once. Specimen: memory CD4+ T cells sorted from blood. These receptors all stem from a man in his thirties or forties in good health. The CDR3 runs from the conserved cysteine through the conserved F or W. A D gene is named only where the DNA matches it firmly. Expanded clones get a size class; other rows say once, few or many, or leave the size out.

V gene	CDR3 length	clone size	D gene	J gene	CDR3 DNA	CDR3 protein
TRBV27	14	NA	TRBD2	TRBJ2-5	TGTGCCAGCACTAGCGGACATTGGGGGGAGACCCAGTACTTC	CASTSGHWGETQYF
TRBV11-2	16	NA	TRBD2	TRBJ2-1	TGTGCCAGCAGCTTAAGCGGGAGAAGCCCCGACAATGAGCAGTTCTTC	CASSLSGRSPDNEQFF
TRBV4-3	12	NA	NA	TRBJ2-1	TGCGCCAGCAGCCAAGAGGCGGGAGAGCAGTTCTTC	CASSQEAGEQFF
TRBV29-1	15	NA	TRBD2	TRBJ2-1	TGCAGCGTTGGAGGACTAGCGGAAGCCTACAATGAGCAGTTCTTC	CSVGGLAEAYNEQFF
TRBV5-6	18	few	NA	TRBJ2-3	TGTGCCAGCAGCTTGAGTCCCGTAGTCCTGGAGCCCACAGATACGCAGTATTTT	CASSLSPVVLEPTDTQYF
TRBV4-2	14	NA	NA	TRBJ1-2	TGTGCCAGCAGTGGGTCTCTCCTCGGGTATGGCTACACCTTC	CASSGSLLGYGYTF
TRBV19	12	NA	TRBD2	TRBJ2-1	TGTGCCAGTAACCTAGCGGGAGGAGAGCAGTTCTTC	CASNLAGGEQFF
TRBV6-5	11	many	NA	TRBJ2-7	TGTGCCAGCAGATACCCCAGTCCCTCAAACTTC	CASRYPSPSNF
TRBV20-1	11	few	NA	TRBJ1-1	TGCAGTGCTAGGCGTGGGGTTGAAGCTTTCTTT	CSARRGVEAFF
TRBV5-4	19	NA	TRBD1	TRBJ1-1	TGTGCCAGCAGCTTGGGGCGGGACAGGGGTTACGGCCGAAACACTGAAGCTTTCTTT	CASSLGRDRGYGRNTEAFF
TRBV19	9	NA	NA	TRBJ1-5	TGTGCCAGTAGTCCCCCCCAGCATTTT	CASSPPQHF
TRBV5-1	15	NA	TRBD2	TRBJ2-3	TGCGCCAGCAGCCCACGGGGGGGACCCACAGATACGCAGTATTTT	CASSPRGGPTDTQYF
TRBV30	15	once	TRBD2	TRBJ2-3	TGTGCCTGGAGTGTAAGCGGGAGGGCCCCAGATACGCAGTATTTT	CAWSVSGRAPDTQYF
TRBV19	15	NA	TRBD1	TRBJ2-1	TGTGCCAGTAGTCCACAGGGGGGCTCCTACAATGAGCAGTTCTTC	CASSPQGGSYNEQFF
TRBV10-3	14	NA	NA	TRBJ2-2	TGTGCCACCCTCCAACAGGGGACTAGGGAGGAGCTGTTTTTT	CATLQQGTREELFF
TRBV5-6	15	once	TRBD1	TRBJ2-7	TGTGCCAGCAGCCTTCTGGGACAGGGGGACAGGGAGCAGTACTTC	CASSLLGQGDREQYF